This paragraph covers one T cell receptor (beta chain) sequence. The record originates from a study of cytomegalovirus exposure and HLA in healthy donors. Germline V gene data show CDR1 as SNHLY and CDR2 as FYNNEI. This CDR3 comprises 15 residues. After removal of 4 bases from V and 4 bases from J, the junction contained 8 bases not matched to a gene. The data were produced by immunoSEQ multiplex PCR, yet TCRdb's version contains in-frame clones alone and is incomplete. This sample has 150,000 to 200,000 clones, with about 86% found just once. The chain joins TRBV2 to TRBJ1-1; 8 nucleotides align to TRBD1. The material sequenced was PBMCs. This TCR came from a woman aged 25 to 39 in good health and CMV-seronegative. The CDR3 region has the DNA TGTGCCAGCAGTGTTTACAGGGGGGAAAGCACTGAAGCTTTCTTT. Translation gives CASSVYRGESTEAFF.